A selection of T cell receptor beta chains follows, all from one sample in a study of blood T cell repertoires in COVID-19. Repertoires were generated with immunoSEQ multiplex PCR, while TCRdb's copy carries only in-frame clones and drops some. The sample lists about 370,000 clones, nearly 90% occurring once. The sequencing input was PBMCs or T cells enriched from blood (not recorded which). All receptors derive from a woman aged 25 to 39 who had recovered from COVID-19. Both conserved end residues are part of each CDR3. The D gene is left open where the match is weak. The listing skips clone size in some rows; elsewhere it reads once, few, many or a size class.

V,J,D,size,DNA,CDR3
TRBV12-3/TRBV12-4,TRBJ2-7,NA,NA,TGTGCCAGCAGTTTACGCCGGTCCTACGAGCAGTACTTC,CASSLRRSYEQYF
TRBV27,TRBJ2-7,NA,NA,TGTGCCAGCAGTTCACAAAAACCAGGTCGGGGGTATGACGAGCAGTACTTC,CASSSQKPGRGYDEQYF
TRBV27,TRBJ1-6,NA,NA,TGTGCCAGCAATAAGGGGTCCTATAATTCACCCCTCCACTTT,CASNKGSYNSPLHF
TRBV27,TRBJ1-2,NA,NA,TGTGCCAGCAGCAAATGGCCCGATGAAGATGGCTACACCTTC,CASSKWPDEDGYTF
TRBV3-1/TRBV3-2,TRBJ2-6,TRBD1,NA,TGTGCCAGCAGCCAAAGAGGGGGTCAGGGGGTCAACGTCCTGACTTTC,CASSQRGGQGVNVLTF
TRBV27,TRBJ1-2,NA,NA,TGTGCCAGCAGTTTACTGGGGGCGTATCACTATGGCTACACCTTC,CASSLLGAYHYGYTF
TRBV2,TRBJ2-4,TRBD1,NA,TGTGCCAGCAGTGAAAGTTACGGGACAGGGGTTGTAGCCAAAAACATTCAGTACTTC,CASSESYGTGVVAKNIQYF
TRBV2,TRBJ1-2,NA,NA,TGTGCCAGCAGTGAAATTGGGGGAGGTTCTGGGGGCTACACCTTC,CASSEIGGGSGGYTF
TRBV18,TRBJ2-2,NA,few,TGTGCCAGCTCACCACCGCCCACACCGGGGGAGCTGTTTTTT,CASSPPPTPGELFF
TRBV10-2,TRBJ2-7,NA,NA,TGCGCCAGCAGTGAGTCAGGGGTAGGTACAGGAAACTACGAGCAGTACTTC,CASSESGVGTGNYEQYF
TRBV20-1,TRBJ1-6,TRBD1,NA,TGCAGTGCCAGTCCGGCAGGGGGTCATCATAATTCACCCCTCCACTTT,CSASPAGGHHNSPLHF
TRBV10-3,TRBJ1-2,NA,NA,TGTGCCATCAGTGCTGGCCATTCGAACTATGGCTACACCTTC,CAISAGHSNYGYTF
TRBV24-1,TRBJ2-7,TRBD2,once,TGTGCCACCAGTGATCCCGGAAGCGGGAGTTACGAGCAGTACTTC,CATSDPGSGSYEQYF
TRBV12-5,TRBJ1-3,NA,NA,TGTGCTAGTGGTTTGCCGCTACTCCTCGGGGTGGTGAACACCATATATTTT,CASGLPLLLGVVNTIYF
TRBV6-2/TRBV6-3,TRBJ1-5,NA,NA,TGTGCCAGCAGTTTCGGGGGGCCCCAGCATTTT,CASSFGGPQHF
TRBV29-1,TRBJ2-7,NA,NA,TGCAGCGCCATAACACCAAATGATTACGAGCAGTACTTC,CSAITPNDYEQYF
TRBV6-5,TRBJ2-7,NA,NA,TGTGCCAGCATTACGGTCTACGAGCAGTACTTC,CASITVYEQYF
TRBV10-3,TRBJ2-2,TRBD2,NA,TGTGCCAGTGCACGGACTAGCGGGGGGCCGAACACCGGGGAGCTGTTTTTT,CASARTSGGPNTGELFF
TRBV18,TRBJ2-7,NA,NA,TGTGCCAGCACACAACTCCGGGAATCCTACGAGCAGTACTTC,CASTQLRESYEQYF
TRBV5-1,TRBJ1-4,NA,NA,TGCGCCAGCAGCTTGGTCACCGAGGCAACTAATGAAAAACTGTTTTTT,CASSLVTEATNEKLFF
TRBV5-1,TRBJ1-1,NA,NA,TGCGCCAGCAGTTCCCGGGACACCACTGAAGCTTTCTTT,CASSSRDTTEAFF
TRBV7-8,TRBJ1-5,TRBD1,NA,TGTGCCAGCAGCGCGGCGACAGGGCTCCATCAGCCCCAGCATTTT,CASSAATGLHQPQHF
TRBV9,TRBJ1-6,NA,many,TGTGCCAGCAGCCAGGGGTTGGGGGAATCACCCCTCCACTTT,CASSQGLGESPLHF
TRBV21-1,TRBJ2-1,NA,NA,TGTGCCAGCAGCAAAAGGGTACTAGCGGGAGTGTACAATGAGCAGTTCTTC,CASSKRVLAGVYNEQFF
TRBV2,TRBJ1-6,NA,NA,TGTGCCAGCAGTGGCCAGGTTCCGAATTCACCCCTCCACTTT,CASSGQVPNSPLHF
TRBV3-1/TRBV3-2,TRBJ2-3,TRBD2,NA,TGTGCCAGCAGCCAAGTGGGGGGGGGCACAGATACGCAGTATTTT,CASSQVGGGTDTQYF
TRBV7-9,TRBJ2-3,TRBD1,NA,TGTGCCAGCAGCTTAGTAGGGGGCCCGGATTCTGGTACGCAGTATTTT,CASSLVGGPDSGTQYF
TRBV19,TRBJ2-5,TRBD1,NA,TGTGCCAGTAGTATTGGCAGGGGGATACTCGAGACCCAGTACTTC,CASSIGRGILETQYF
TRBV9,TRBJ1-2,TRBD1,NA,TGTGCCAGCAGCCTCCTTAGGACAGGGGTTACTGGCTACACCTTC,CASSLLRTGVTGYTF
TRBV30,TRBJ1-6,NA,NA,TGTGCCTGGACCCTATACGGCGCCGGGAATTCACCCCTCCACTTT,CAWTLYGAGNSPLHF